These T cell receptor beta chains were read from a single sample in a study of graft-versus-host responses after intestinal transplantation. Profiling relied on immunoSEQ multiplex PCR, and the TCRdb table lists in-frame clones only, not all of them. The table includes about 84,000 clones, approximately 89% detected once. What these receptors recognize is not known. The material was unstimulated CD4+ T cells sorted from spleen or lymph node cells, obtained before transplant. All receptors come from a human donor who was the organ donor for an intestinal transplant. The CDR3 runs from the conserved cysteine through the conserved F or W. D genes are given only for firm matches. Some rows mark clone size as missing; the rest say once, few, many or name a class of expanded clone.

V: TRBV27
D: NA
J: TRBJ1-2
size: NA
CDR3: CASSFLHTGSPRGYTF
DNA: TGTGCCAGCAGTTTCCTCCATACAGGGAGTCCCCGGGGCTACACCTTC

V: TRBV6-6
D: NA
J: TRBJ1-3
size: NA
CDR3: CASSYSGGSGNTIYF
DNA: TGTGCCAGCAGTTATTCCGGGGGTTCTGGAAACACCATATATTTT

V: TRBV27
D: TRBD2
J: TRBJ2-3
size: once
CDR3: CASSRPSGRVVFTDTQYF
DNA: TGTGCCAGCAGCCGCCCTAGCGGGAGAGTTGTCTTCACAGATACGCAGTATTTT

V: TRBV5-4
D: TRBD1
J: TRBJ2-7
size: NA
CDR3: CASSFPGTGNYEQYF
DNA: TGTGCCAGCAGCTTTCCCGGGACAGGAAATTACGAGCAGTACTTC

V: TRBV5-6
D: TRBD2
J: TRBJ2-7
size: once
CDR3: CASSLLAGIYEQYF
DNA: TGTGCCAGCAGCTTACTAGCGGGGATTTACGAGCAGTACTTC

V: TRBV18
D: TRBD1
J: TRBJ2-5
size: few
CDR3: CASSPQQGASETQYF
DNA: TGTGCCAGCTCTCCCCAACAGGGGGCTAGTGAGACCCAGTACTTC

V: TRBV27
D: TRBD1
J: TRBJ2-5
size: NA
CDR3: CASRPGGARETQYF
DNA: TGTGCCAGCAGGCCAGGGGGCGCCCGAGAGACCCAGTACTTC

V: TRBV6-1
D: NA
J: TRBJ1-2
size: NA
CDR3: CASSGTPNYGYTF
DNA: TGTGCCAGCAGTGGAACTCCGAACTATGGCTACACCTTC

V: TRBV28
D: TRBD2
J: TRBJ2-7
size: once
CDR3: CALAGGPLGSYEQYF
DNA: TGTGCACTAGCGGGAGGCCCGCTTGGCTCCTACGAGCAGTACTTC

V: TRBV18
D: NA
J: TRBJ2-7
size: NA
CDR3: CASSQTSGGLAYEQYF
DNA: TGTGCCAGCTCCCAAACTTCTGGGGGGTTAGCTTATGAGCAGTACTTC

V: TRBV25-1
D: NA
J: TRBJ2-3
size: NA
CDR3: CASSESRDVDTQYF
DNA: TGTGCCAGCAGTGAAAGCCGGGATGTAGATACGCAGTATTTT

V: TRBV10-3
D: TRBD2
J: TRBJ2-7
size: NA
CDR3: CAISPGLAGYEQYF
DNA: TGTGCCATCAGCCCGGGACTAGCGGGCTACGAGCAGTACTTC

V: TRBV30
D: NA
J: TRBJ2-3
size: NA
CDR3: CAWSVLASDTQYF
DNA: TGTGCCTGGAGTGTGCTAGCGTCAGATACGCAGTATTTT

V: TRBV7-2
D: NA
J: TRBJ2-7
size: NA
CDR3: CASGDWAIEQYF
DNA: TGTGCCAGCGGGGACTGGGCCATCGAGCAGTACTTC

V: TRBV10-1
D: NA
J: TRBJ2-1
size: NA
CDR3: CASSESQRYNEQFF
DNA: TGCGCCAGCAGTGAGTCGCAGCGCTACAATGAGCAGTTCTTC

V: TRBV5-8
D: NA
J: TRBJ2-2
size: NA
CDR3: CASSPVVSSRDTGELFF
DNA: TGTGCCAGCAGCCCAGTCGTGTCGTCGAGGGACACCGGGGAGCTGTTTTTT

V: TRBV6-1
D: NA
J: TRBJ2-7
size: NA
CDR3: CASSVAAGDLSYEQYF
DNA: TGTGCCAGCAGTGTAGCGGCAGGCGATCTCTCCTACGAGCAGTACTTC

V: TRBV19
D: NA
J: TRBJ1-2
size: NA
CDR3: CASSMLHTSEAMDGYTF
DNA: TGTGCCAGTAGTATGTTACATACCTCGGAGGCCATGGATGGCTACACCTTC

V: TRBV5-1
D: NA
J: TRBJ1-5
size: NA
CDR3: CASSFSPIRQGNQPQHF
DNA: TGCGCCAGCAGCTTTTCCCCTATTCGACAGGGCAATCAGCCCCAGCATTTT

V: TRBV6-6
D: TRBD1
J: TRBJ1-2
size: few
CDR3: CASGTAYGYTF
DNA: TGTGCCAGCGGGACAGCCTATGGCTACACCTTC

V: TRBV29-1
D: NA
J: TRBJ2-3
size: NA
CDR3: CSVGGRLGRDTQYF
DNA: TGCAGCGTTGGGGGGCGCCTCGGAAGGGATACGCAGTATTTT

V: TRBV7-9
D: NA
J: TRBJ2-1
size: NA
CDR3: CASSLRAGAYNEQFF
DNA: TGTGCCAGCAGCTTAAGGGCAGGGGCCTACAATGAGCAGTTCTTC

V: TRBV30
D: NA
J: TRBJ1-1
size: once
CDR3: CAWIFRTAMNTEAFF
DNA: TGTGCCTGGATCTTTAGGACAGCCATGAACACTGAAGCTTTCTTT

V: TRBV6-1
D: NA
J: TRBJ2-1
size: NA
CDR3: CASDDRGYNEQFF
DNA: TGTGCCAGCGATGACCGGGGGTACAATGAGCAGTTCTTC

V: TRBV7-6
D: NA
J: TRBJ2-3
size: once
CDR3: CASSFQGSMADTQYF
DNA: TGTGCCAGCAGCTTTCAGGGGTCAATGGCAGATACGCAGTATTTT

V: TRBV2
D: TRBD1
J: TRBJ1-6
size: NA
CDR3: CASSENRGRSNSPLHF
DNA: TGTGCCAGCAGTGAAAACAGGGGGCGATCCAATTCACCCCTCCACTTT

V: TRBV10-2
D: NA
J: TRBJ1-3
size: NA
CDR3: CASSDTPNSGNTIYF
DNA: TGCGCCAGCAGTGATACTCCCAACTCTGGAAACACCATATATTTT

V: TRBV5-1
D: TRBD2
J: TRBJ2-1
size: NA
CDR3: CASSLLAGGYNEQFF
DNA: TGCGCCAGCAGCTTACTAGCGGGAGGATACAATGAGCAGTTCTTC

V: TRBV27
D: TRBD2
J: TRBJ2-4
size: NA
CDR3: CASSSLLAGKNIQYF
DNA: TGTGCCAGCAGTTCTCTCCTAGCGGGTAAAAACATTCAGTACTTC

V: TRBV5-5
D: NA
J: TRBJ2-3
size: NA
CDR3: CASSSWGRTDTQYF
DNA: TGTGCCAGCAGCTCATGGGGCCGCACAGATACGCAGTATTTT

V: TRBV5-1
D: NA
J: TRBJ1-1
size: NA
CDR3: CASRQWWSGDTEAFF
DNA: TGCGCCAGCAGACAGTGGTGGTCAGGGGACACTGAAGCTTTCTTT

V: TRBV6-6
D: NA
J: TRBJ2-5
size: NA
CDR3: CASSYKRETQYF
DNA: TGTGCCAGCAGTTACAAGCGGGAGACCCAGTACTTC

V: TRBV7-2
D: NA
J: TRBJ2-1
size: NA
CDR3: CASSLGLAYNEQFF
DNA: TGTGCCAGCAGCTTAGGACTAGCCTACAATGAGCAGTTCTTC

V: TRBV29-1
D: NA
J: TRBJ1-2
size: NA
CDR3: CSVSRRLPDSLWVGYTF
DNA: TGCAGCGTTTCCCGGCGTCTCCCGGACAGTTTATGGGTCGGCTACACCTTC

V: TRBV7-2
D: NA
J: TRBJ1-2
size: NA
CDR3: CASSTQGADYGYTF
DNA: TGTGCCAGCAGCACGCAGGGTGCGGACTATGGCTACACCTTC

V: TRBV6-1
D: NA
J: TRBJ1-5
size: NA
CDR3: CASTRRGTNNQPQHF
DNA: TGTGCCAGCACTAGGAGGGGGACTAACAATCAGCCCCAGCATTTT

V: TRBV18
D: NA
J: TRBJ2-5
size: NA
CDR3: CASSPRAEETQYF
DNA: TGTGCCAGCTCACCACGGGCCGAAGAGACCCAGTACTTC

V: TRBV20-1
D: NA
J: TRBJ2-7
size: NA
CDR3: CSARVRYEQYF
DNA: TGCAGTGCTAGGGTCCGGTACGAGCAGTACTTC

V: TRBV13
D: TRBD2
J: TRBJ2-3
size: NA
CDR3: CASGRGGRADTQYF
DNA: TGTGCCAGCGGGCGGGGGGGCCGCGCAGATACGCAGTATTTT

V: TRBV6-6
D: NA
J: TRBJ2-7
size: NA
CDR3: CASSGAYEQYF
DNA: TGTGCCAGCAGCGGAGCCTACGAGCAGTACTTC

V: TRBV18
D: NA
J: TRBJ2-3
size: NA
CDR3: CASSPRVTGLSDTQYF
DNA: TGTGCCAGCTCACCAAGGGTAACAGGATTGTCAGATACGCAGTATTTT

V: TRBV5-1
D: NA
J: TRBJ2-3
size: NA
CDR3: CASGVSRGTDTQYF
DNA: TGCGCCAGTGGCGTCTCCAGGGGCACAGATACGCAGTATTTT

V: TRBV9
D: TRBD1
J: TRBJ1-1
size: NA
CDR3: CASSPGGMGRVFVTEAFF
DNA: TGTGCCAGCAGCCCAGGGGGGATGGGCAGGGTGTTTGTCACTGAAGCTTTCTTT

V: TRBV5-1
D: TRBD2
J: TRBJ2-5
size: NA
CDR3: CASSLAQSGGETQYF
DNA: TGCGCCAGCAGCTTGGCACAGTCGGGGGGAGAGACCCAGTACTTC

V: TRBV10-1
D: NA
J: TRBJ2-3
size: NA
CDR3: CASSGYTDTQYF
DNA: TGCGCCAGTAGCGGATACACAGATACGCAGTATTTT

V: TRBV30
D: NA
J: TRBJ2-5
size: NA
CDR3: CAWSVLLGDQYF
DNA: TGTGCCTGGAGTGTTTTGTTGGGAGACCAGTACTTC

V: TRBV9
D: TRBD2
J: TRBJ2-5
size: NA
CDR3: CASSRLAGSQETQYF
DNA: TGTGCCAGCAGCAGACTAGCGGGAAGTCAAGAGACCCAGTACTTC

V: TRBV18
D: TRBD1
J: TRBJ2-7
size: NA
CDR3: CASSLQGNPYEQYF
DNA: TGTGCCAGCTCACTACAGGGGAACCCCTACGAGCAGTACTTC

V: TRBV12-5
D: NA
J: TRBJ1-4
size: NA
CDR3: CASGLTATNEKLFF
DNA: TGTGCTAGTGGTTTGACAGCAACTAATGAAAAACTGTTTTTT

V: TRBV5-6
D: TRBD1
J: TRBJ1-1
size: NA
CDR3: CASSALTGGTEAFF
DNA: TGTGCCAGCAGCGCCCTGACAGGGGGCACTGAAGCTTTCTTT

V: TRBV19
D: NA
J: TRBJ1-4
size: NA
CDR3: CASSSRVGGTVNEKLFF
DNA: TGTGCCAGTAGTTCACGAGTCGGCGGGACGGTAAATGAAAAACTGTTTTTT

V: TRBV27
D: NA
J: TRBJ1-6
size: NA
CDR3: CASQGRSHNSPLHF
DNA: TGTGCCAGCCAAGGGAGGTCCCATAATTCACCCCTCCACTTT